The 18 T cell receptor beta chains in this list originate from one sample, sequenced in a study of Ad26.COV2.S vaccination and SARS-CoV-2 variants (dated by TCRdb to the early 2020s). This specimen's treatment or condition label, per the study, means: some 19 received Ad26.COV2.S at low or high dose, single or two shots; roughly five received placebo; per-sample allocation not given. For vaccine and placebo recipients, the sequenced repertoires came from samples collected on day 63 after the first injection. The library relied on the immunoSEQ multiplex PCR assay. TCRdb carries this immuneACCESS record with in-frame sequences only. Its versions omit some clonotypes, under half of them owing to an unresolved V gene in the studies checked, with the rest unexplained. The sample table contains 350,000 to 500,000 clones; only one count was recorded for 89% of them. Of the sample, around 2.5% is held by the ten largest clones.

Sequenced material: peripheral blood, taken in a trial of Ad26.COV2.S vaccine versus placebo. These receptors came from a person aged 18 to 59 who received the Ad26.COV2.S COVID-19 vaccine or a placebo.

The DNA for the CDR3 is TGCGCCAGCAGCCAAGTTGGGAGCTATGAAAAACTGTTTTTT. Its protein is CASSQVGSYEKLFF. This rearrangement joins TRBV4-1 to TRBJ1-4; no definite D call. V shed 1 base and J shed 6 bases, with 9 bases lying between them. The germline V gene has CDR1 MGHRA and CDR2 YSYEKL. This CDR3 region has 14 residues.

This clone was seen only a few times. The V and J genes are TRBV7-9 and TRBJ2-2, with TRBD1 matching over 7 bases. V trimming: 5 bases; J trimming: 6 bases; junction bases outside the gene matches: 6. CDR3 size: 14 residues. Germline V gene lookup returns CDR1 SEHNR and CDR2 FQNEAQ (reference sequence). CDR3 loop: CASSVRQGAGELFF. CDR3 in DNA: TGTGCCAGCAGCGTACGCCAGGGGGCCGGGGAGCTGTTTTTT.

This sequence joins TRBV6-5 and TRBJ2-1; D call uncertain. CDR3 size: 14 residues. V gave up 0 bases and J gave up 6 bases, with 9 bases separating them. Germline CDR1 MNHEY, CDR2 SVGAGI. The CDR3 DNA is TGTGCCAGCAGTTACTCGCGGCACACCAATGAGCAGTTCTTC. Protein: CASSYSRHTNEQFF.

The genes are TRBV10-3 and TRBJ1-3, with D perhaps matching TRBD1 (5 bases). Germline CDR1 and CDR2: ENHRY and SYGVKD. The CDR3 length is 15 residues. Trimming pared 5 bases from V and 4 bases from J, leaving 15 bases between. CDR3 in amino acids: CAISPTATIGNTIYF. CDR3 nucleotides: TGTGCCATCAGTCCGACAGCGACAATAGGAAACACCATATATTTT.

The chain employs TRBV21-1 and TRBJ1-2. TRBV21-1 represents a pseudogene. The CDR3 contains 16 residues. CDR3 nucleotides: TGTGCCAGCAGCAAAGGGAGTACCGTTGCTAACTATGGCTACACCTTC. As protein: CASSKGSTVANYGYTF.

The rearrangement uses TRBV7-9 and TRBJ2-6; D not resolved. Trimming stripped 5 bases from V and 5 bases from J, with 13 bases between. Germline V gene data show CDR1 as SEHNR and CDR2 as FQNEAQ (reference sequence). The CDR3 loop spans 15 amino acids. CDR3 bases: TGTGCCAGCAGCACCGCCGGGTCCCGGGCCAACGTCCTGACTTTC. As protein: CASSTAGSRANVLTF.

The chain has TRBV10-3 and TRBJ1-5, with D unresolved. The V gene's germline CDR1 is ENHRY and CDR2 SYGVKD. The CDR3 has 13 residues. Between the trimmed V and J ends, which lost 7 bases and 4 bases, there was a span of 11 bases. The CDR3 is CAINEDGNQPQHF. CDR3 DNA: TGTGCCATCAACGAGGACGGTAATCAGCCCCAGCATTTT.

The rearrangement joins TRBV7-9 to TRBJ1-5, with D perhaps matching TRBD1 (5 bases). The germline V gene has CDR1 SEHNR and CDR2 FQNEAQ (reference sequence). Trimming left V 5 bases short and J 4 bases short, with 15 bases between. This CDR3 has 15 amino acids. The CDR3 bases are TGTGCCAGCAGCAAGAATCCCCCAGGGAATCAGCCCCAGCATTTT. Its protein product is CASSKNPPGNQPQHF.

The chain employs TRBV9 and TRBJ2-1, with 7 positions matching TRBD1. Trimming cost V 7 bases and J 10 bases; bases outside gene matches: 17. Germline CDR1 is SGDLS and CDR2 is YYNGEE. CDR3 length: 15 residues. The CDR3 loop is CASDLGQPNVKEQFF. The CDR3 coding sequence is TGTGCCAGCGACCTGGGACAGCCGAATGTCAAGGAGCAGTTCTTC.

The gene calls are TRBV19 and TRBJ1-2, with D possibly TRBD1 on 5 matching bases. Germline V lookup: CDR1 LNHDA, CDR2 SQIVND (reference sequence). Trimming left V 5 bases short and J 8 bases short, with 24 bases between. The CDR3 is made up of 16 amino acids. The CDR3 sequence is CASSLRGQSRSLGYTF. The CDR3, as DNA: TGTGCCAGTAGTCTTAGGGGCCAGTCAAGATCTTTGGGCTACACCTTC.

The chain combines TRBV28 with TRBJ1-1, with unresolved D. CDR3 length: 12 amino acids. V was trimmed by 1 base and J by 12 bases, leaving 12 bases between them. Per germline, CDR1 MDHEN and CDR2 SYDVKM. In DNA, the CDR3 is TGTGCCAGCAGTTTATCGCAGGATCCGACTTTCTTT. Translating gives CASSLSQDPTFF. Variable domain in full (rest from reference TRBV28 and TRBJ1-1): DVKVTQSSRYLVKRTGEKVFLECVQDMDHENMFWYRQDPGLGLRLIYFSYDVKMKEKGDIPEGYSVSREKKERFSLILESASTNQTSMYLCASSLSQDPTFFGQGTRLTVV.

In nucleotides, the CDR3 is TGTGCCAGCTCCTCGGGAGATACGCAGTATTTT. Translation: CASSSGDTQYF. The rearrangement joins TRBV11-3 to TRBJ2-3; D gene ambiguous. The germline V gene has CDR1 SGHNT and CDR2 YENEEA. Trimming shortened V by 8 bases and J by 5 bases, and 8 bases separated the two germline ends. The CDR3 extends over 11 amino acids.

J is TRBJ1-1 and V is TRBV19, with D perhaps matching TRBD1 (6 bases). V was clipped by 10 bases and J by 0 bases, with 9 bases between them. CDR3 length: 12 residues. Germline-derived CDR1 and CDR2 are LNHDA and SQIVND (reference sequence). CDR3 nucleotide sequence: TGTGCCACCAGGGACATGAACACTGAAGCTTTCTTT. This sequence encodes CATRDMNTEAFF. Based on the CDR3 plus reference TRBV19 and TRBJ1-1, the full variable domain is DGGITQSPKYLFRKEGQNVTLSCEQNLNHDAMYWYRQDPGQGLRLIYYSQIVNDFQKGDIAEGYSVSREKKESFPLTVTSAQKNPTAFYLCATRDMNTEAFFGQGTRLTVV.

The V and J genes are TRBV3-1 (or the pseudogene TRBV3-2) and TRBJ2-5; D is uncertain. The CDR3 covers 12 residues. V lost 0 bases, J lost 5 bases, and 4 bases lay in between. Germline values: CDR1 LGHDT, CDR2 YNNKEL (reference sequence). The CDR3, as DNA: TGTGCCAGCAGCCAAGACGTGGAGACCCAGTACTTC. Its protein is CASSQDVETQYF.

CDR3 DNA sequence: TGTGCCAGCAGTGAACCCCCTCATCATTCTTATAATTCACCCCTCCACTTT. Translation gives CASSEPPHHSYNSPLHF. The chain employs TRBV6-1 and TRBJ1-6; D not resolved. Trimming left V 2 bases short and J 4 bases short, with 15 bases between. CDR1 MNHNS and CDR2 SASEGT come from the germline V gene. The CDR3 is 17 residues long.

The CDR3 nucleotides are TGCGCCACTGCTAGGATGGGCGGGGTAAGCACAGATACGCAGTATTTT. Protein: CATARMGGVSTDTQYF. The chain is built from TRBV5-1 and TRBJ2-3; a weak D match, TRBD2 (6 bases). The length of the CDR3 is 16 residues. V lost 9 bases and J 0 bases, leaving 20 bases between the germline ends. Germline assignment: CDR1 SGHRS and CDR2 YFSETQ.

The gene calls are TRBV4-1 and TRBJ1-6; D call uncertain. The V end lost 0 bases, the J end lost 7 bases, and 10 bases lay between the germline ends. The germline CDR1 and CDR2 sequences are MGHRA and YSYEKL. This CDR3 has 15 amino acids. The CDR3 DNA is TGCGCCAGCAGCCAAGAACGGCAGGAGAATTCACCCCTCCACTTT. Translated, it gives CASSQERQENSPLHF.

This clone has only one observation. V and J are TRBV28 and TRBJ2-2; D not certain. Looked up from germline, CDR1 is MDHEN and CDR2 is SYDVKM. V was trimmed by 3 bases and J by 5 bases, leaving 16 bases between them. The CDR3 has 16 residues. The CDR3 sequence: CASSFRRPPLTGELFF. The CDR3, as DNA: TGTGCCAGCAGTTTTCGGCGACCGCCTTTAACCGGGGAGCTGTTTTTT.